The clone carrying this TCR beta chain was counted a single time. What it binds is not known. This sample was included in a study of T-cell memory formation after mild COVID-19. Study-wide results and limits: Researchers report contracting CD4+ clones mostly in CM and EM, with CD8+ clones in EMRA.

With constant-segment primers, 5'RACE yielded cDNA libraries of TCR alpha and TCR beta that carried sample barcodes and UMIs. TCRdb itself ran the 5' RACE reads through MiXCR, one entry per CDR3 protein. In the table there are hundreds of thousands of distinct CDR3 sequences, approximately 18% of which are singletons. The CDR3 is 17 amino acids. V dropped 6 bases and J dropped 0 bases, with 17 bases sitting between them. The V and J genes are TRBV12-3 or TRBV12-4 and TRBJ2-2; D call uncertain. The source material was PBMCs or a T cell subset sorted from them (not recorded which). This TCR was recovered from a man between 18 and 29 years old who had mild COVID-19 (a few samples of this study predate the infection). Cell type and time point are not known. As DNA, the CDR3 is TGTGCCAGCAGCTCGGATATGCGTATCGCGAACACCGGGGAGCTGTTTTTT. Translation gives CASSSDMRIANTGELFF.